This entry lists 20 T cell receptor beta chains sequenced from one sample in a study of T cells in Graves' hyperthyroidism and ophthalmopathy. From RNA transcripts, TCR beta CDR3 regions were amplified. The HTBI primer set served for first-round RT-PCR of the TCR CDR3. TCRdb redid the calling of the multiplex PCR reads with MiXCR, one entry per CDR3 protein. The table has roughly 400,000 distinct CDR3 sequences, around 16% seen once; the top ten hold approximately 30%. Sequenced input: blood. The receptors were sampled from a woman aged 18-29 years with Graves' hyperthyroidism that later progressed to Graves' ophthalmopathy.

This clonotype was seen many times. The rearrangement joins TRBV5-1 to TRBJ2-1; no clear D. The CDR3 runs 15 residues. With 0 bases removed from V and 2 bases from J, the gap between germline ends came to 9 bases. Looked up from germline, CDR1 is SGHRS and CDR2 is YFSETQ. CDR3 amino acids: CASSLGAAAYNEQFF. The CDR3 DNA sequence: TGCGCCAGCAGCTTGGGGGCGGCCGCCTACAATGAGCAGTTCTTC.

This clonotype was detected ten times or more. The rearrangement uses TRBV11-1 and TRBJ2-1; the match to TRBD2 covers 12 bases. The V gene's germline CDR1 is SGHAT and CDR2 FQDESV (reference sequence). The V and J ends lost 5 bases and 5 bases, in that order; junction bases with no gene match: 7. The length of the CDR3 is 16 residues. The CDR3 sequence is CASSRLAGDSNNEQFF. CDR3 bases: TGTGCCAGCAGCCGACTAGCGGGAGATAGTAACAATGAGCAGTTCTTC.

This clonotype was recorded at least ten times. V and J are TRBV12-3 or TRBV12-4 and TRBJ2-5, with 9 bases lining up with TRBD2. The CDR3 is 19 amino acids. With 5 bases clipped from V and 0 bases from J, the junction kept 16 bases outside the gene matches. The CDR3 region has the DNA TGTGCCAGCAGTCTATCCAGACTAGCGGACCGAGGGTACCAAGAGACCCAGTACTTC. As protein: CASSLSRLADRGYQETQYF.

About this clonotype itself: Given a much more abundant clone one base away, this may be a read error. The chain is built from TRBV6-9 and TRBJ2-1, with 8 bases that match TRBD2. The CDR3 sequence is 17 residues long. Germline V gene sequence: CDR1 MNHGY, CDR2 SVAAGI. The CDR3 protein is CASGYSNREGSYNEQFF. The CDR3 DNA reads TGTGCCAGCGGTTACTCGAACCGGGAGGGTTCCTACAATGAGCAGTTCTTC.

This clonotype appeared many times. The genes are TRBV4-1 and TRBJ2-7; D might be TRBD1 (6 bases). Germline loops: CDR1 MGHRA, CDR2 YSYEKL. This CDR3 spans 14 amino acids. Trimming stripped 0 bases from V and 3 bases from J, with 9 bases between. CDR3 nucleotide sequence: TGCGCCAGCAGCCAAGATCAGGGGAGCTACGAGCAGTACTTC. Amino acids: CASSQDQGSYEQYF.

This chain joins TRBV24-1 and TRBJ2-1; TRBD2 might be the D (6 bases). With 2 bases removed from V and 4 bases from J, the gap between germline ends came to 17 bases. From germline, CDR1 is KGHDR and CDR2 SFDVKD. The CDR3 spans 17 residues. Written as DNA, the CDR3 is TGTGCCACCAGTGATTCGGACGGGGTAGCGGTATACAATGAGCAGTTCTTC. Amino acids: CATSDSDGVAVYNEQFF.

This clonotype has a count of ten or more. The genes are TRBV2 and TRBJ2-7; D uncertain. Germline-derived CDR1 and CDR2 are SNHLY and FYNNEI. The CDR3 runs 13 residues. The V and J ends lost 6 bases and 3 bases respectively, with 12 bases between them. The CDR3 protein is CASSRVLDYEQYF. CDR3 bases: TGTGCCAGCAGCCGTGTGTTGGACTACGAGCAGTACTTC.

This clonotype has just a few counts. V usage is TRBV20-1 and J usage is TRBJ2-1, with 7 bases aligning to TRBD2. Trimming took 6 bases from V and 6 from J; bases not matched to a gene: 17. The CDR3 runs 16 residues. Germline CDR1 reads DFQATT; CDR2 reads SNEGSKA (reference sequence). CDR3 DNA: TGCAGTGCAAGGATACTAGCGATTGGATGGAGCAATGAGCAGTTCTTC. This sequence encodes CSARILAIGWSNEQFF.

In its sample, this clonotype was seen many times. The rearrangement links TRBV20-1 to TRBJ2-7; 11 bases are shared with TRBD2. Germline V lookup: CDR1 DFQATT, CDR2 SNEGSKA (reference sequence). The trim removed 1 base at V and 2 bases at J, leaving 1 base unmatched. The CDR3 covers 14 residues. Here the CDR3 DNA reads TGCAGTGCTAGAGTAGCGGGGGGGGCCTACGAGCAGTACTTC. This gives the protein CSARVAGGAYEQYF.

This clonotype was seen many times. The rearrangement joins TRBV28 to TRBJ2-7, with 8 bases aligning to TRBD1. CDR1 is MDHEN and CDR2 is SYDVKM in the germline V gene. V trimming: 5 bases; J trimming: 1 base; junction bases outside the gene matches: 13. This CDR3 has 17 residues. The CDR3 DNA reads TGTGCCAGCAGTGCCCCTCCAGGGGGCGGTAGGTCCTACGAGCAGTACTTC. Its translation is CASSAPPGGGRSYEQYF. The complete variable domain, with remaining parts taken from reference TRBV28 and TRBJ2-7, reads DVKVTQSSRYLVKRTGEKVFLECVQDMDHENMFWYRQDPGLGLRLIYFSYDVKMKEKGDIPEGYSVSREKKERFSLILESASTNQTSMYLCASSAPPGGGRSYEQYFGPGTRLTVT.

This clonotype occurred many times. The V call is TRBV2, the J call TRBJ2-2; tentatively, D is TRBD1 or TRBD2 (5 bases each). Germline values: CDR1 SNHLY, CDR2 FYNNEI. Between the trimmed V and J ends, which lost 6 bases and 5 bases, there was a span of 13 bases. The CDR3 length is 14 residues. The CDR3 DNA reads TGTGCCAGCAGAGGGGATTCGGGAACCGGGGAGCTGTTTTTT. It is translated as CASRGDSGTGELFF.

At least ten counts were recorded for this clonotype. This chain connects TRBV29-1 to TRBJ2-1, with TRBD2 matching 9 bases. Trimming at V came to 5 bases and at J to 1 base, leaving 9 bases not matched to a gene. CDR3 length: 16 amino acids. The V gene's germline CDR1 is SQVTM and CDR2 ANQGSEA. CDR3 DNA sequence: TGCAGCGTTCTGTCTGGGAGCGGGAGGTCCTACAATGAGCAGTTCTTC. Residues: CSVLSGSGRSYNEQFF.

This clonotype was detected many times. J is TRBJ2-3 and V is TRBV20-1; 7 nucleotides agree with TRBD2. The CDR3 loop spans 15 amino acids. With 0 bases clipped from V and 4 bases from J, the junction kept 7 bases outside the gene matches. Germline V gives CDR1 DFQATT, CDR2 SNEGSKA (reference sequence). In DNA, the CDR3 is TGCAGTGCTAGAGAATGGCGGGAGCTCGCAGATACGCAGTATTTT. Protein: CSAREWRELADTQYF.

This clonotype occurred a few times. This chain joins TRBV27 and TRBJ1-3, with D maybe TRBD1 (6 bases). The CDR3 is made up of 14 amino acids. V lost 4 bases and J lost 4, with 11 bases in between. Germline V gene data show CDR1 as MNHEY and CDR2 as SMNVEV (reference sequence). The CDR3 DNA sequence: TGTGCCAGCAGTTCCACAGGGAAGGGAAACACCATATATTTT. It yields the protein CASSSTGKGNTIYF.

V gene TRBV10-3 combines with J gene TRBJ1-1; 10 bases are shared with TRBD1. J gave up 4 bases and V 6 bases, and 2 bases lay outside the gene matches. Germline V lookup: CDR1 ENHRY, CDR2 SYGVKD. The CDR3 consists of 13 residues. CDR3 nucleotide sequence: TGTGCCATCAGCGGACAGGGGGTCACTGAAGCTTTCTTT. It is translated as CAISGQGVTEAFF.

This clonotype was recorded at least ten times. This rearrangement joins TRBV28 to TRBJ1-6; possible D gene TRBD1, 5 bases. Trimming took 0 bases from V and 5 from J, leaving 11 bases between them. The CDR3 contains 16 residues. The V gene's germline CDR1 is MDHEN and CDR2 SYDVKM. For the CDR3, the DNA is TGTGCCAGCAGTTTATGGGGGACGGCGAATAATTCACCCCTCCACTTT. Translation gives CASSLWGTANNSPLHF.

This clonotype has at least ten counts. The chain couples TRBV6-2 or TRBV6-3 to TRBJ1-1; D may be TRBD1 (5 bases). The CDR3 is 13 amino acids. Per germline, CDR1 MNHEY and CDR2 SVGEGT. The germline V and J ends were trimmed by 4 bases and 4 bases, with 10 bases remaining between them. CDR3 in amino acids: CASSLGLGTEAFF. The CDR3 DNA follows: TGTGCCAGCAGTTTGGGGCTCGGCACTGAAGCTTTCTTT.

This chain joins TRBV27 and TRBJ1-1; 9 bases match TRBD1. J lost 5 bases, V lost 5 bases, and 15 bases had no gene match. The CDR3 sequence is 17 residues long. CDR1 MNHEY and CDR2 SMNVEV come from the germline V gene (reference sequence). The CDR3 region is CASSSRTGANPGTEAFF. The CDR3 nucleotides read TGTGCCAGCAGTAGTCGGACAGGGGCTAACCCTGGGACTGAAGCTTTCTTT.

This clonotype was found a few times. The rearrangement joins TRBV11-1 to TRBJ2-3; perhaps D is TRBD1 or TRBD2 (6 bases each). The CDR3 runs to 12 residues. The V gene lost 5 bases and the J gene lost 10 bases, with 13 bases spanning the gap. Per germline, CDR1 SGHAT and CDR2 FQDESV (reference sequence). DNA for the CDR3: TGTGCCAGCAGCCGAGGGGGGTTCGCGCAGTATTTT. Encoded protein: CASSRGGFAQYF. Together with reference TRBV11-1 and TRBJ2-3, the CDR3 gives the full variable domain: EAEVAQSPRYKITEKSQAVAFWCDPISGHATLYWYRQILGQGPELLVQFQDESVVDDSQLPKDRFSAERLKGVDSTLKIQPAELGDSAMYLCASSRGGFAQYFGPGTRLTVL.

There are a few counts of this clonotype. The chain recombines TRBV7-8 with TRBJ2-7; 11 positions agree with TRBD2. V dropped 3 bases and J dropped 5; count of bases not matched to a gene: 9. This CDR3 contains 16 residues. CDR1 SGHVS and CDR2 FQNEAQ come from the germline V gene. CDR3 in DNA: TGTGCCAGCAGCTTCCCCGTAGCGGGAGGGCCCCACGAGCAGTACTTC. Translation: CASSFPVAGGPHEQYF.